The 23 T cell receptor beta chains reported below all come from one sample, sequenced in a study of blood T cell repertoires in COVID-19. The assay was immunoSEQ multiplex PCR, and TCRdb's table has in-frame clones only and misses some. This sample has 300,000 to 400,000 clones, with over 75% found just once. Sequenced: PBMCs or T cells enriched from blood (not recorded which). Receptor source: a man between 18 and 35 years old who had recovered from COVID-19.

The rearrangement uses TRBV12-5 and TRBJ2-7, with a tentative D call TRBD2 (5 bases). This CDR3 is 15 amino acids long. Trimming pared 2 bases from V and 0 bases from J, leaving 11 bases between. Germline V gene data show CDR1 as LGHNT and CDR2 as FRNRAP. CDR3 nucleotides: TGTGCTAGTGGTTTGCCGAGGGAGACCTCCTACGAGCAGTACTTC. The encoded protein is CASGLPRETSYEQYF.

V is TRBV27 and J is TRBJ1-1, with TRBD1 as a possible D gene (5 bases). Per the germline V gene, CDR1 is MNHEY and CDR2 is SMNVEV (reference sequence). With 5 bases removed from V and 1 base from J, the gap between germline ends came to 14 bases. This CDR3 is built from 15 residues. This chain's CDR3 is CASSGVGGKNTEAFF. For the CDR3, the DNA is TGTGCCAGCAGTGGGGTGGGGGGTAAGAACACTGAAGCTTTCTTT.

V is TRBV24-1 and J is TRBJ1-1; D is ambiguous. The V end lost 10 bases, the J end lost 6 bases, and 17 bases lay between the germline ends. The CDR3 extends over 13 amino acids. CDR1 is KGHDR, CDR2 SFDVKD, per germline. The CDR3 region has the DNA TGTGCCACGGGCGGAGGAGCGGGCGCTGAAGCTTTCTTT. Translated: CATGGGAGAEAFF.

The V call is TRBV19, the J call TRBJ1-4; D not certain. CDR1 is LNHDA, CDR2 SQIVND, per germline (reference sequence). The CDR3 contains 19 residues. The V end was cut by 4 bases, the J end by 5 bases, with 26 bases between. The CDR3 coding sequence is TGTGCCAGTAGTACCGAGAAGCCCCTAGTCAGGACGGGGAATGAAAAACTGTTTTTT. It codes for CASSTEKPLVRTGNEKLFF.

The chain employs TRBV7-9 and TRBJ1-4, with 7 bases matching TRBD1. There are 17 residues in the CDR3. V shed 2 bases, J shed 0 bases, and the junction held 6 bases outside the gene matches. The germline V gene has CDR1 SEHNR and CDR2 FQNEAQ (reference sequence). The CDR3: CASSLFGTVATNEKLFF. CDR3 nucleotides: TGTGCCAGCAGCTTATTCGGGACAGTTGCAACTAATGAAAAACTGTTTTTT.

By share, this clone counts as medium-sized. The rearrangement links TRBV19 to TRBJ2-1; D possibly corresponds to TRBD2 (5 bases). CDR3 size: 13 residues. V gave up 11 bases and J gave up 6 bases, with 17 bases separating them. Germline values: CDR1 LNHDA, CDR2 SQIVND (reference sequence). As DNA, the CDR3 is TGTGCCTGCTCCAACCGCGGAGGCAATGAGCAGTTCTTC. Encoded protein: CACSNRGGNEQFF.

The chain couples TRBV28 to TRBJ1-1; D gene unclear. The length of the CDR3 is 14 residues. Trimming left V 2 bases short and J 1 base short, with 8 bases between. CDR1 is MDHEN and CDR2 is SYDVKM in the germline V gene. Here the CDR3 reads CASSLLGENTEAFF. CDR3 sequence (DNA): TGTGCCAGCAGTTTACTAGGCGAGAACACTGAAGCTTTCTTT.

The chain employs TRBV6-5 and TRBJ1-3, with TRBD1 identical over 7 bases. Germline V gene sequence: CDR1 MNHEY, CDR2 SVGAGI. The CDR3 is made up of 16 amino acids. J gave up 0 bases and V 1 base, and 3 bases lay outside the gene matches. The DNA of the CDR3 is TGTGCCAGCAGTTACTACAGGGGCCGCTCTGGAAACACCATATATTTT. Protein product: CASSYYRGRSGNTIYF.

The chain is built from TRBV5-1 and TRBJ2-7; D unclear. V lost 0 bases to trimming and J lost 7 bases, with 11 bases between them. Looked up from germline, CDR1 is SGHRS and CDR2 is YFSETQ. The length of the CDR3 is 13 residues. The chain's CDR3 is CASSLEVSREQYF. CDR3 sequence (DNA): TGCGCCAGCAGCTTGGAGGTTTCTAGAGAGCAGTACTTC.

This chain uses TRBV4-2 with TRBJ1-4; D gene ambiguous. V was shortened by 6 bases and J by 0 bases, with 5 bases between the two germline ends. This CDR3 has 13 amino acids. From germline, CDR1 is LGHNA and CDR2 YNFKEQ. This CDR3 is CASRRATNEKLFF. The DNA for the CDR3 is TGTGCCAGCAGAAGAGCAACTAATGAAAAACTGTTTTTT.

J is TRBJ2-1 and V is TRBV19; D is possibly TRBD2 (5 bases). The CDR3 is made up of 15 amino acids. Trimming shortened V by 3 bases and J by 0 bases, and 9 bases separated the two germline ends. Per the germline V gene, CDR1 is LNHDA and CDR2 is SQIVND (reference sequence). The CDR3 bases are TGTGCCAGTAGTATTGAGGGCCCCTCCTACAATGAGCAGTTCTTC. Its protein is CASSIEGPSYNEQFF.

This rearrangement joins TRBV7-2 to TRBJ2-4; D call uncertain. CDR1 and CDR2 (germline): SGHTA, FQGNSA. The CDR3 sequence is 11 residues long. The V end was cut by 4 bases, the J end by 6 bases, with 4 bases between. This CDR3 reads CASSSGNIQYF. CDR3 sequence (DNA): TGTGCCAGCAGCTCAGGAAACATTCAGTACTTC.

With respect to this clone: Germline and junction disagree at one end, which may indicate a read error. The chain recombines TRBV5-6 with TRBJ2-7; 11 positions match TRBD1. The CDR3 covers 15 residues. Germline-derived CDR1 and CDR2 are SGHDT and YYEEEE. The CDR3 DNA reads TGTGCCAGCAGTTTGGTGGGACAGGGGGTGTACGAGCAGTACTTC. Translating it yields CASSLVGQGVYEQYF. The variable domain in full, with the rest retrieved from reference TRBV5-6 and TRBJ2-7, is DAGVTQSPTHLIKTRGQQVTLRCSPKSGHDTVSWYQQALGQGPQFIFQYYEEEERQRGNFPDRFSGHQFPNYSSELNVNALLLGDSALYLCASSLVGQGVYEQYFGPGTRLTVT.

The rearrangement links TRBV6-6 to TRBJ2-7, with TRBD2 as a possible D gene (6 bases). The germline V and J ends were trimmed by 4 bases and 4 bases, with 8 bases remaining between them. The germline V gene encodes CDR1 MNHNY and CDR2 SVGAGI (reference sequence). The CDR3 is made up of 12 amino acids. The CDR3 loop is CASSSLAYEQYF. CDR3 sequence (DNA): TGTGCCAGCAGTTCACTAGCATACGAGCAGTACTTC.

This clone has only one observation. The chain combines TRBV6-5 with TRBJ2-5, with a possible D match to TRBD1 (6 bases). Trimming took off 6 bases at V and 4 bases at J, with 12 bases between the two ends. The germline CDR1 and CDR2 sequences are MNHEY and SVGAGI. This CDR3 spans 13 amino acids. The CDR3 reads CASSPGQLETQYF. CDR3 DNA: TGTGCCAGCAGCCCAGGACAGTTAGAGACCCAGTACTTC.

The rearrangement links TRBV24-1 to TRBJ1-2; 7 positions agree with TRBD1. This CDR3 spans 15 amino acids. Germline V gene lookup returns CDR1 KGHDR and CDR2 SFDVKD. After removal of 5 bases from V and 4 bases from J, the junction contained 9 bases not matched to a gene. CDR3 residues: CATSVPGQHFYGYTF. CDR3 DNA sequence: TGTGCCACCAGTGTTCCGGGACAGCACTTCTATGGCTACACCTTC.

The rearrangement uses TRBV27 and TRBJ2-7, with D possibly being TRBD2 (5 bases). With 4 bases removed from V and 4 bases from J, the gap between germline ends came to 20 bases. This CDR3 is 16 amino acids long. Germline CDR1 reads MNHEY; CDR2 reads SMNVEV (reference sequence). The CDR3 nucleotides are TGTGCCAGCAGTTCCTTCGGGCCCCAAAGGACTTACGAGCAGTACTTC. Amino acids: CASSSFGPQRTYEQYF.

This rearrangement joins TRBV5-1 to TRBJ2-1, with a possible D match to TRBD2 (5 bases). Trimming took off 0 bases at V and 8 bases at J, with 12 bases between the two ends. This CDR3 contains 14 residues. Germline-derived CDR1 and CDR2 are SGHRS and YFSETQ. CDR3 loop: CASSLAQARDEQFF. CDR3 coding DNA: TGCGCCAGCAGCTTGGCCCAAGCGAGGGATGAGCAGTTCTTC.

The rearrangement joins TRBV29-1 to TRBJ1-2; TRBD1 might be the D (5 bases). Trimming removed 3 bases from V and 5 bases from J, with 7 bases in between. The germline V gene encodes CDR1 SQVTM and CDR2 ANQGSEA. There are 11 residues in the CDR3. The DNA for the CDR3 is TGCAGCGTTGACGCAGGGTATGGCTACACCTTC. This gives the protein CSVDAGYGYTF.

This clone appeared a few times. The CDR3 spells CASSIWGDGTGELFF. The CDR3 DNA follows: TGTGCCAGTAGTATCTGGGGCGACGGAACCGGGGAGCTGTTTTTT. This chain links TRBV19 with TRBJ2-2; D might be TRBD1 (5 bases). Trimming shortened V by 3 bases and J by 5 bases, and 13 bases separated the two germline ends. Germline CDR1 is LNHDA and CDR2 is SQIVND (reference sequence). The CDR3 extends over 15 amino acids.

This chain connects TRBV18 to TRBJ1-5; 7 bases match TRBD1. With 5 bases clipped from V and 11 bases from J, the junction kept 12 bases outside the gene matches. CDR3 size: 14 residues. CDR1 and CDR2 (germline): KGHSH, LQKENI. The CDR3 coding sequence is TGTGCCAGCTCATCCGGGACAGCTATGTCAGCCCAGCATTTT. This codes for CASSSGTAMSAQHF.

V and J are TRBV30 and TRBJ1-1; D ambiguous. The CDR3 totals 11 residues. Germline CDR1 and CDR2: GTSNPN and SVGIG (reference sequence). The germline V and J ends were trimmed by 3 bases and 1 base, with 3 bases remaining between them. The CDR3 DNA is TGTGCCTGGAGGGCGAACACTGAAGCTTTCTTT. This encodes CAWRANTEAFF.

J is TRBJ2-2 and V is TRBV9; TRBD2 matches at 8 bases. Unmatched junction bases numbered 9, after V lost 3 bases and J lost 5 bases. This CDR3 has 16 amino acids. Germline CDR1 reads SGDLS; CDR2 reads YYNGEE. CDR3 DNA sequence: TGTGCCAGCAGCGGCCGGGGAGCGGGAGAGACCGGGGAGCTGTTTTTT. As protein: CASSGRGAGETGELFF.